At least ten counts were recorded for the clone carrying this T cell receptor beta chain. Its antigen is unknown. The CDR3 loop spans 17 amino acids. The ends lost 4 bases at V and 0 bases at J; junction bases unmatched: 7. Germline values: CDR1 MGHRA, CDR2 YSYEKL. The data are from a study of identical twins. Overall study findings and caveats: In cord blood, abundant beta clonotypes had fewer insertions; memory showed no trend. Modelling underestimated the level of out-of-frame TCR alpha sharing observed in monozygotic twins.

Through template switching, a universal primer site was introduced, and the cDNA contained unique molecular identifiers. TCRdb re-called the 5' RACE reads with MiXCR, one entry per CDR3 protein. The data hold around 530,000 distinct CDR3 sequences, with 15% observed a single time. These records were also assigned to another study, of yellow fever vaccine responses in identical twins.

V and J are TRBV4-1 and TRBJ1-1; TRBD1 agrees at 11 bases. Material: CD4+ T cells sorted from blood. This TCR was recovered from a woman aged 18-29 years in good health. The CDR3 protein is CASSPGQGGSLNTEAFF. The DNA of the CDR3 is TGCGCCAGCAGCCCGGGACAGGGGGGGAGTTTGAACACTGAAGCTTTCTTT.